The 8 T cell receptor beta chains presented below share a single source sample, sequenced in a study of graft-versus-host responses after intestinal transplantation. No antigen has been identified for these receptors. Libraries were prepared by immunoSEQ multiplex PCR; TCRdb keeps only in-frame clonotypes and omits some of them. The sample holds 85,000 to 130,000 clones, over 75% seen once. Sequenced material: unstimulated CD4+ T cells sorted from spleen or lymph node cells, taken before intestinal transplant. The receptors stem from a human donor who received an intestinal transplant.

The chain employs TRBV6-5 and TRBJ1-2, with 10 bases identical to TRBD1. The CDR3 sequence is 16 residues long. Germline V gene sequence: CDR1 MNHEY, CDR2 SVGAGI. Germline trimming cut 2 bases from V and 8 bases from J; bases unmatched to any gene: 11. For the CDR3, the DNA is TGTGCCAGCAGTTACCCCACCGGGGGACAGGGGTACGGCTACACCTTC. Amino acids: CASSYPTGGQGYGYTF.

The chain has TRBV7-9 and TRBJ2-7; no definite D call. CDR3 length: 11 residues. CDR1 is SEHNR and CDR2 is FQNEAQ in the germline V gene (reference sequence). The V gene lost 0 bases and the J gene lost 6 bases, with 3 bases spanning the gap. The CDR3 DNA sequence: TGTGCCAGCAGCTTAGCGGGCGAGCAGTACTTC. Protein product: CASSLAGEQYF.

The chain employs TRBV9 and TRBJ1-6, with TRBD1 matching 7 bases. Germline lookup yields CDR1 SGDLS and CDR2 YYNGEE. This CDR3 contains 15 residues. Trimming at V came to 3 bases and at J to 9 bases, leaving 9 bases not matched to a gene. The CDR3 reads CASSAQTGIGSPLHF. The CDR3 region has the DNA TGTGCCAGCAGCGCCCAGACAGGGATCGGTTCACCCCTCCACTTT.

V and J are TRBV4-1 and TRBJ2-7; 10 positions match TRBD2. Germline-derived CDR1 and CDR2 are MGHRA and YSYEKL. The CDR3 is 19 amino acids. Trimming took 4 bases from V and 3 from J; bases not matched to a gene: 18. CDR3 in amino acids: CASSREKQIGAGGFYEQYF. The CDR3 DNA reads as TGCGCCAGCAGCCGCGAGAAGCAGATCGGAGCGGGGGGGTTCTACGAGCAGTACTTC.

The chain combines TRBV6-1 with TRBJ2-7; perhaps TRBD2 as D (6 bases). From germline, CDR1 is MNHNS and CDR2 SASEGT. CDR3 length: 15 residues. V lost 6 bases and J lost 3, with 18 bases in between. CDR3 region: CASRAPGLRNYEQYF. CDR3 nucleotide sequence: TGTGCCAGCAGAGCACCGGGACTTCGCAACTACGAGCAGTACTTC.

The chain carries TRBV6-5 and TRBJ2-2; D is possibly TRBD1 (5 bases). CDR3 length equals 15 residues. Germline V gene data show CDR1 as MNHEY and CDR2 as SVGAGI. Trimming cost V 4 bases and J 4 bases, with 13 bases left between them. CDR3 protein: CASSSRVGGTGELFF. The CDR3 nucleotides are TGTGCCAGCAGTTCCAGGGTGGGTGGCACCGGGGAGCTGTTTTTT.

V usage is TRBV12-5 and J usage is TRBJ1-1; D not certain. Trimming removed 1 base at V and 5 bases at J, with 2 bases between. This CDR3 spans 11 amino acids. Germline V gene lookup returns CDR1 LGHNT and CDR2 FRNRAP. The CDR3 nucleotides are TGTGCTAGTGGTTTGGGGACTGAAGCTTTCTTT. Its translation: CASGLGTEAFF.

The chain has TRBV7-9 and TRBJ1-3; D remains unclear. The CDR3 contains 13 residues. CDR1 is SEHNR, CDR2 FQNEAQ, per germline (reference sequence). The V and J ends lost 1 base and 0 bases respectively, with 1 base between them. CDR3 sequence: CASSLGSGNTIYF. The CDR3 DNA sequence: TGTGCCAGCAGCTTAGGCTCTGGAAACACCATATATTTT.